This T cell receptor (beta chain) was obtained from a study of regulatory T cells in long-lasting Graves disease. Described time point: newly diagnosed GD, antithyroid drugs for less than 3 months. PBMC RNA was the source of the TCR library. This CDR3 is 17 amino acids long. Losses at the gene ends were 7 bases for V and 0 bases for J; bases not matched to a gene: 13. Germline V gene lookup returns CDR1 SGHRS and CDR2 YFSETQ. This clonotype was seen many times. Both iRepertoire HTBI primers and Arm-PCR of CDR3 regions were used to build the TCR beta libraries. TCRdb fed the multiplex PCR reads into MiXCR, producing one record per CDR3 protein. The table has 500,000 or so distinct CDR3 sequences, 16% seen once. The sample was also linked to a second study, of T cells in Graves' hyperthyroidism and ophthalmopathy. That work contributes: When ophthalmopathy did not progress within 18 months, Graves' hyperthyroidism was considered stable.

V is TRBV5-1 and J is TRBJ2-7, with 10 positions matching TRBD2. The source of this sequence is a man aged 35 to 55 with Graves disease. The starting material was peripheral blood mononuclear cells (PBMCs), obtained at new diagnosis, from a patient treated with antithyroid drugs. CDR3 sequence (DNA): TGCGCCAGCCGCTCGGTGCTAGCGGGAGCCAGCTCCTACGAGCAGTACTTC. As protein: CASRSVLAGASSYEQYF.